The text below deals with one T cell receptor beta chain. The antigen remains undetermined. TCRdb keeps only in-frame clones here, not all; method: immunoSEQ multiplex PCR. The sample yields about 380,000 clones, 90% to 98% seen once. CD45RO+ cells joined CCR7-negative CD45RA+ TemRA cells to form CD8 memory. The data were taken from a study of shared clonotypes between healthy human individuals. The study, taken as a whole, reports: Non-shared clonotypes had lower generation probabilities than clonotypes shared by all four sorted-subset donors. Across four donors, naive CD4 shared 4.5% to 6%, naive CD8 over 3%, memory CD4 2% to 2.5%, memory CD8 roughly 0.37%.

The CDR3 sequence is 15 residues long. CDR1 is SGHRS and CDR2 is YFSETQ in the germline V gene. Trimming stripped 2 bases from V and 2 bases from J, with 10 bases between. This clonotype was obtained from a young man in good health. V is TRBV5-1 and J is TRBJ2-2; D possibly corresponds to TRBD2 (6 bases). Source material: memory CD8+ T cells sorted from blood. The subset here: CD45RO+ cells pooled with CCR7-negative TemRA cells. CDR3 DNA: TGCGCCAGCAGCTTACCTAGCGCCAACACCGGGGAGCTGTTTTTT. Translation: CASSLPSANTGELFF. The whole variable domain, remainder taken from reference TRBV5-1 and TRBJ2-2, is KAGVTQTPRYLIKTRGQQVTLSCSPISGHRSVSWYQQTPGQGLQFLFEYFSETQRNKGNFPGRFSGRQFSNSRSEMNVSTLELGDSALYLCASSLPSANTGELFFGEGSRLTVL.